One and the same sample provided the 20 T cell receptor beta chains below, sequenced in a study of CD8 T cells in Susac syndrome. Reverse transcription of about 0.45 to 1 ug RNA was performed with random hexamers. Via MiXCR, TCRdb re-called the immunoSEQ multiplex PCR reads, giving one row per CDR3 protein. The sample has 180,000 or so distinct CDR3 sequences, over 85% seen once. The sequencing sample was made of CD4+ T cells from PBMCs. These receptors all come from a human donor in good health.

The CDR3, as DNA: TGCAGCCCTGGAGGGGACAGGGAGGCCACTGGCTACACCTTC. Translating gives CSPGGDREATGYTF. This sequence joins TRBV29-1 and TRBJ1-2; 9 bases align to TRBD1. The CDR3 contains 14 residues. Germline loops: CDR1 SQVTM, CDR2 ANQGSEA. V shed 8 bases, J shed 7 bases, and the junction held 14 bases outside the gene matches.

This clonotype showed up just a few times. The CDR3 spells CASSPRGPTEAFF. The DNA of the CDR3 is TGTGCCAGCAGCCCCAGGGGGCCCACTGAAGCTTTCTTT. The rearrangement joins TRBV14 to TRBJ1-1, with 8 bases matching TRBD1. V lost 4 bases to trimming and J lost 4 bases; unmatched junction nucleotides: 2. Per the germline V gene, CDR1 is SGHDN and CDR2 is FVKESK. The CDR3 extends over 13 amino acids.

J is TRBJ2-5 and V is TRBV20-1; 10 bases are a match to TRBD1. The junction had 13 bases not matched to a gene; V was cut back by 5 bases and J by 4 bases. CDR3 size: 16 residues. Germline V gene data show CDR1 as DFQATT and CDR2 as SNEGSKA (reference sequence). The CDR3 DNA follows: TGCAGTGCTCCGGCTTCGGACAGGGGGTTAGGAGAGACCCAGTACTTC. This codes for CSAPASDRGLGETQYF.

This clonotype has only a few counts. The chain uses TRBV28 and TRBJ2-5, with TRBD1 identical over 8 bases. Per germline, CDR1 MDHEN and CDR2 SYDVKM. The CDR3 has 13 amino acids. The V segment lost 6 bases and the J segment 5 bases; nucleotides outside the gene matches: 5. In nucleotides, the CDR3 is TGTGCCAGCAGCCCAGGGGGCGGTGAGACCCAGTACTTC. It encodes CASSPGGGETQYF.

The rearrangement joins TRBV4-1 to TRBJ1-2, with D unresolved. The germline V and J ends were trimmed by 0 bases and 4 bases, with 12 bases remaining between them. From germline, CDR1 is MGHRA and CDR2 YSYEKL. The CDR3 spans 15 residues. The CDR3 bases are TGCGCCAGCAGCCAAGACGAAGGCGATCGCTATGGCTACACCTTC. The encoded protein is CASSQDEGDRYGYTF.

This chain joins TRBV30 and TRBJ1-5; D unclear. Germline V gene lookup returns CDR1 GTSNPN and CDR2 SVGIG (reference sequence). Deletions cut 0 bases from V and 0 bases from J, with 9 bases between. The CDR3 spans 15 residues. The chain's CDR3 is CAWSVKLTSNQPQHF. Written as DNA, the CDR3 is TGTGCCTGGAGTGTAAAACTCACTAGCAATCAGCCCCAGCATTTT.

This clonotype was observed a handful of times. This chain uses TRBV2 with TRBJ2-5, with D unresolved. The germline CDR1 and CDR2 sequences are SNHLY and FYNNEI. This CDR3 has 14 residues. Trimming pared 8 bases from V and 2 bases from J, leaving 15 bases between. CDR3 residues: CASSLVGPQETQYF. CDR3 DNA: TGTGCCAGCTCCCTCGTAGGGCCTCAAGAGACCCAGTACTTC. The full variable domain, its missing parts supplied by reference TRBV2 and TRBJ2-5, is EPEVTQTPSHQVTQMGQEVILRCVPISNHLYFYWYRQILGQKVEFLVSFYNNEISEKSEIFDDQFSVERPDGSNFTLKIRSTKLEDSAMYFCASSLVGPQETQYFGPGTRLLVL.

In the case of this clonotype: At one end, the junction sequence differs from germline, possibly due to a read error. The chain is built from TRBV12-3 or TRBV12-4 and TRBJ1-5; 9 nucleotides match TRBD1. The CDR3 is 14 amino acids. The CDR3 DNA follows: TGTGCCAGCAGACTCACAGGGGGCAAGCAGCCCCAGCATTTT. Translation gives CASRLTGGKQPQHF.

The CDR3 region has the DNA TGTGCCAGCAGCTTAAACCCCGTCCGTGGGGACGGCTACACCTTC. Translation gives CASSLNPVRGDGYTF. The chain combines TRBV7-3 with TRBJ1-2, with a possible D match to TRBD1 (5 bases). The CDR3 runs 15 residues. Trimming removed 1 base from V and 8 bases from J, with 17 bases in between. Germline loops: CDR1 SGHTA, CDR2 FQGTGA.

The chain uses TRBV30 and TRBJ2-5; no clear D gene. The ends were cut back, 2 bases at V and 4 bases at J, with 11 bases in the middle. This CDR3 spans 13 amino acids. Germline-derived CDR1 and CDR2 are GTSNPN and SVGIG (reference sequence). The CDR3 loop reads CAWSLDPGETQYF. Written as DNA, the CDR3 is TGTGCCTGGAGTCTTGACCCGGGAGAGACCCAGTACTTC.

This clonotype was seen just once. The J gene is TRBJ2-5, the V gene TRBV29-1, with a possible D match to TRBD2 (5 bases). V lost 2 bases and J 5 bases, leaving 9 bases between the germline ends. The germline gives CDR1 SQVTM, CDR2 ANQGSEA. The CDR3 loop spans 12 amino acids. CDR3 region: CSVEHTGETQYF. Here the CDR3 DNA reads TGCAGCGTTGAACATACGGGGGAGACCCAGTACTTC.

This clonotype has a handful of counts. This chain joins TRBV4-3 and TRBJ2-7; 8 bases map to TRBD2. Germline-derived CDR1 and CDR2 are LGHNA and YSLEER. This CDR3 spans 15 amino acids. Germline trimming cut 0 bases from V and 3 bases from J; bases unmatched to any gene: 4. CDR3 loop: CASSQEPSGGYEQYF. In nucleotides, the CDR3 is TGCGCCAGCAGCCAAGAGCCCAGCGGGGGCTACGAGCAGTACTTC.

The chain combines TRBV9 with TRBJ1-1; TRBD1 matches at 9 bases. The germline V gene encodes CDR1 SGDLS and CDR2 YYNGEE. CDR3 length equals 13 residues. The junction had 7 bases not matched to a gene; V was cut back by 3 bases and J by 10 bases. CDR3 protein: CASSEQGAGTAFF. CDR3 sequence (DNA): TGTGCCAGCAGCGAACAGGGGGCTGGGACAGCTTTCTTT.

CDR3 protein: CASSPGGVSSYNEQFF. As DNA, the CDR3 is TGTGCCAGCAGCCCAGGCGGGGTAAGCTCCTACAATGAGCAGTTCTTC. The chain uses TRBV13 and TRBJ2-1, with D perhaps TRBD2 (6 bases). This CDR3 contains 16 residues. With 5 bases removed from V and 0 bases from J, the gap between germline ends came to 14 bases. Germline CDR1 and CDR2: PRHDT and FYEKMQ (reference sequence).

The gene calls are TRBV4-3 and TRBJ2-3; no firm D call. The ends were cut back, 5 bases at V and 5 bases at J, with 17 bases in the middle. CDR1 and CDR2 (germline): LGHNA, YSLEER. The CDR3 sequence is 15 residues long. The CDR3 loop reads CASSYGRVLEDTQYF. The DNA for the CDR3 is TGCGCCAGCAGCTATGGACGTGTCCTGGAAGATACGCAGTATTTT.

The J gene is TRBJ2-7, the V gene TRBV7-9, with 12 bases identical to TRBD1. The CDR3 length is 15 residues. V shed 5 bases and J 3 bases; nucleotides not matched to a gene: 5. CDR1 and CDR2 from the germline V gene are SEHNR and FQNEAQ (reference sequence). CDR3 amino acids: CASSPRDRGLYEQYF. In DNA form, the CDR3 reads TGTGCCAGCAGCCCCCGGGACAGGGGGCTCTACGAGCAGTACTTC.

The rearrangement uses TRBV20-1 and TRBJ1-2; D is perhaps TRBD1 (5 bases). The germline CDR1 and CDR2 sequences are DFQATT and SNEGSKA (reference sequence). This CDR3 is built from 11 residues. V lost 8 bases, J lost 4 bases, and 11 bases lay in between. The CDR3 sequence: CSCSGPYGYTF. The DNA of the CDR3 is TGCAGTTGCTCAGGGCCCTATGGCTACACCTTC.

CDR3 sequence reads: CATSEGPYEQYF. CDR3 in DNA: TGTGCCACCAGCGAAGGTCCCTACGAGCAGTACTTC. V usage is TRBV15 and J usage is TRBJ2-7; the D is unclear. Looked up from germline, CDR1 is LNHNV and CDR2 is YYDKDF (reference sequence). Trimming cost V 5 bases and J 2 bases, with 7 bases left between them. The CDR3 has 12 residues.

CDR3 residues: CASSSETEAFF. In DNA, the CDR3 is TGTGCCAGCAGCAGCGAAACTGAAGCTTTCTTT. The V gene is TRBV21-1, the J gene TRBJ1-1. TRBV21-1 is reported as a pseudogene. The CDR3 is 11 residues long.

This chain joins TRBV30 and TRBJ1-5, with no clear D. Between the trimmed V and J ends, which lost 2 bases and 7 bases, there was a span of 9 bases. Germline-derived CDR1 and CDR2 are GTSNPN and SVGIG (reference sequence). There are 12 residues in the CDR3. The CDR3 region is CAWSNGGQPQHF. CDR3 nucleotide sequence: TGTGCCTGGAGTAACGGTGGCCAGCCCCAGCATTTT. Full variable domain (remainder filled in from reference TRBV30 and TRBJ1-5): SQTIHQWPATLVQPVGSPLSLECTVEGTSNPNLYWYRQAAGRGLQLLFYSVGIGQISSEVPQNLSASRPQDRQFILSSKKLLLSDSGFYLCAWSNGGQPQHFGDGTRLSIL.